This passage covers 13 T cell receptor beta chains from one sample sequenced in a study of CD8+ T cells in alopecia areata. RNA extraction and reverse transcription yielded cDNA as sequencing template. Clones were read by immunoSEQ multiplex PCR, and TCRdb kept only the in-frame ones, dropping some. The table shows about 42,000 clones, with roughly 92% occurring only once. This sample's treatment: oral pan-JAK inhibitor, 5-10 mg twice daily. The source was CD8+ T cells sorted from blood, collected at week 24, from a patient treated with tofacitinib. The receptors come from a human donor with alopecia areata.

The genes are TRBV7-2 and TRBJ2-3, with D perhaps given as TRBD1 or TRBD2 (5 bases each). Trimming pared 5 bases from V and 2 bases from J, leaving 8 bases between. Looked up from germline, CDR1 is SGHTA and CDR2 is FQGNSA. The CDR3 totals 13 residues. The CDR3 region has the DNA TGTGCCAGCAGCCGGGACCCCACAGATACGCAGTATTTT. It is translated as CASSRDPTDTQYF.

The genes are TRBV9 and TRBJ2-1; D is ambiguous. CDR1 and CDR2 from the germline V gene are SGDLS and YYNGEE. CDR3 size: 13 residues. Trimming removed 3 bases from V and 9 bases from J, with 13 bases in between. In DNA, the CDR3 is TGTGCCAGCAGCGCAGCTCCGGCCCCTGAGCAGTTCTTC. Encoded protein: CASSAAPAPEQFF.

Points on this clone: Within the sample, other DNA sequences also encode this same CDR3. The chain uses TRBV6-4 and TRBJ2-1; 10 positions agree with TRBD2. Looked up from germline, CDR1 is MRHNA and CDR2 is SNTAGT. The CDR3 loop spans 16 amino acids. The trim removed 0 bases at V and 9 bases at J, leaving 8 bases unmatched. The CDR3 DNA follows: TGTGCCAGCAGTGACTCGATAGGGACTAGCGTGGGTGAGCAGTTCTTC. Protein sequence: CASSDSIGTSVGEQFF.

V and J are TRBV19 and TRBJ2-1; 12 positions agree with TRBD2. Germline lookup yields CDR1 LNHDA and CDR2 SQIVND (reference sequence). V was pared by 5 bases and J by 8 bases, with 7 bases of the junction left unmatched. The CDR3 runs 15 residues. The DNA for the CDR3 is TGTGCCAGTAGTGCCGCTAGCGGGGGGGCCTATGAGCAGTTCTTC. Translating it yields CASSAASGGAYEQFF.

V gene TRBV28 combines with J gene TRBJ2-5, with TRBD1 matching over 8 bases. Germline CDR1 and CDR2: MDHEN and SYDVKM. After removal of 3 bases from V and 3 bases from J, the junction contained 6 bases not matched to a gene. CDR3 size: 15 residues. The CDR3 nucleotides are TGTGCCAGCAGTTTGCAGGGGGCGCGGGAAGAGACCCAGTACTTC. It specifies CASSLQGAREETQYF.

This clone was detected a few times. V and J are TRBV7-9 and TRBJ2-1, with D unresolved. Germline CDR1 SEHNR, CDR2 FQNEAQ (reference sequence). The CDR3 is 13 residues long. V was cut by 6 bases and J by 8 bases, with 14 bases left in between. The CDR3 DNA sequence: TGTGCCAGCAGGCCAGGTTCCGCCGATGAGCAGTTCTTC. Encoded protein: CASRPGSADEQFF.

The chain carries TRBV5-1 and TRBJ2-5, with a tentative D call TRBD1 (5 bases). The closer fit of TRBJ2-7 to the DNA end suggests the J call may be wrong. The CDR3 extends over 13 amino acids. The germline CDR1 and CDR2 sequences are SGHRS and YFSETQ. The CDR3 DNA reads TGCGCCAGCAGCTTCGAAGGGGTTGGCGAGCAGTACTTC. This translates into CASSFEGVGEQYF.

The chain links TRBV7-9 to TRBJ1-2; TRBD1 aligns across 8 bases. The CDR3 covers 13 residues. Unmatched junction bases numbered 4, after V lost 6 bases and J lost 4 bases. The germline V gene has CDR1 SEHNR and CDR2 FQNEAQ (reference sequence). CDR3 residues: CASSLDRVYGYTF. For the CDR3, the DNA is TGTGCCAGCAGTTTGGACAGGGTCTATGGCTACACCTTC.

V is TRBV6-5 and J is TRBJ2-7; a weak D match, TRBD1 (6 bases). CDR1 is MNHEY and CDR2 is SVGAGI in the germline V gene. This CDR3 has 13 residues. V lost 6 bases and J 0 bases, leaving 9 bases between the germline ends. The CDR3 region is CASSTGSSYEQYF. As DNA, the CDR3 is TGTGCCAGCAGCACAGGGAGCTCCTACGAGCAGTACTTC.

The chain carries TRBV19 and TRBJ2-1, with 8 bases lining up with TRBD1. This CDR3 is 16 amino acids long. V lost 5 bases and J lost 3; bases outside the gene matches: 9. Per the germline V gene, CDR1 is LNHDA and CDR2 is SQIVND (reference sequence). CDR3 protein: CASSANGQGFYNEQFF. CDR3 nucleotide sequence: TGTGCCAGTAGTGCGAACGGACAGGGTTTCTACAATGAGCAGTTCTTC. The complete variable domain, with remaining parts taken from reference TRBV19 and TRBJ2-1, reads DGGITQSPKYLFRKEGQNVTLSCEQNLNHDAMYWYRQDPGQGLRLIYYSQIVNDFQKGDIAEGYSVSREKKESFPLTVTSAQKNPTAFYLCASSANGQGFYNEQFFGPGTRLTVL.

The chain combines TRBV28 with TRBJ2-1; 12 nucleotides match TRBD2. After removal of 5 bases from V and 9 bases from J, the junction contained 11 bases not matched to a gene. CDR1 MDHEN and CDR2 SYDVKM come from the germline V gene. This CDR3 has 16 residues. The CDR3 loop reads CASSPLAGGYGSEQFF. Written as DNA, the CDR3 is TGTGCCAGCAGTCCGCTAGCGGGGGGGTATGGTAGTGAGCAGTTCTTC.

The CDR3 sequence is CASSETGYEQYF. CDR3 sequence (DNA): TGTGCCAGCAGTGAAACGGGGTACGAGCAGTACTTC. The chain combines TRBV7-9 with TRBJ2-7; the D gene is possibly TRBD2 (5 bases). Germline values: CDR1 SEHNR, CDR2 FQNEAQ (reference sequence). The CDR3 contains 12 residues. V was trimmed by 6 bases and J by 4 bases, leaving 10 bases between them. Drawing the rest from reference TRBV7-9 and TRBJ2-7, the complete variable domain is DTGVSQNPRHKITKRGQNVTFRCDPISEHNRLYWYRQTLGQGPEFLTYFQNEAQLEKSRLLSDRFSAERPKGSFSTLEIQRTEQGDSAMYLCASSETGYEQYFGPGTRLTVT.

This clone appeared once. This rearrangement joins TRBV27 to TRBJ2-7; D remains unclear. The V gene lost 3 bases and the J gene lost 1 base, with 7 bases spanning the gap. In germline, CDR1 is MNHEY, CDR2 SMNVEV (reference sequence). This CDR3 comprises 13 residues. CDR3: CASSFQGSYEQYF. In nucleotides, the CDR3 is TGTGCCAGCAGTTTTCAAGGTTCCTACGAGCAGTACTTC.